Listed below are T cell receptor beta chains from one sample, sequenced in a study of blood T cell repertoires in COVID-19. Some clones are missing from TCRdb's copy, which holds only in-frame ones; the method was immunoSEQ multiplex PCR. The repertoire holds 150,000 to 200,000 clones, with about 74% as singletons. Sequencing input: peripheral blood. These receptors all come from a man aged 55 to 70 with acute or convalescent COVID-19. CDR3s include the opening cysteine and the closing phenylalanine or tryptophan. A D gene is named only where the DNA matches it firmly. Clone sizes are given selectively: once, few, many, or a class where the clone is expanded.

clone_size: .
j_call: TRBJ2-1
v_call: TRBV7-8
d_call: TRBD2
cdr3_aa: CASSSGTSVNEQFF
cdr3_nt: TGTGCCAGCAGCTCCGGGACTAGCGTAAACGAGCAGTTCTTC

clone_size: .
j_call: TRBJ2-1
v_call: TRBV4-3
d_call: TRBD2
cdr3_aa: CASSPLWRGVDEQFF
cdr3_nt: TGCGCCAGCAGCCCCCTCTGGCGGGGGGTCGATGAGCAGTTCTTC

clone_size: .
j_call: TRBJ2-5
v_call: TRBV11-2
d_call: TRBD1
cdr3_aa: CASSQWTGGQETQYF
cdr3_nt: TGTGCCAGCAGCCAGTGGACAGGGGGACAAGAGACCCAGTACTTC

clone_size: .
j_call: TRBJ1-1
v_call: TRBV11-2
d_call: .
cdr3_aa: CASSGGGMNTEAFF
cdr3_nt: TGTGCCAGCAGCGGGGGGGGTATGAACACTGAAGCTTTCTTT

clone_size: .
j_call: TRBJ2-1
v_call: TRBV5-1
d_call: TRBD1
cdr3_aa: CASSITGTGDNEQFF
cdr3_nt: TGCGCCAGCAGCATAACCGGGACAGGGGACAATGAGCAGTTCTTC

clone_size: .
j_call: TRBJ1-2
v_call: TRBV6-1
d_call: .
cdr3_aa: CASSELQGYGYTF
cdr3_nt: TGTGCCAGCAGTGAATTGCAGGGCTATGGCTACACCTTC

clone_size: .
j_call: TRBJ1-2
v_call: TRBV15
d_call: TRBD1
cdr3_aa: CATSRVNRGLGGYTF
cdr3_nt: TGTGCCACCAGCAGAGTGAACAGGGGGCTAGGTGGCTACACCTTC

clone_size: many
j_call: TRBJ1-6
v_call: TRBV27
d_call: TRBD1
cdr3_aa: CASSPQGGSSYNSPLHF
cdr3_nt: TGTGCCAGCAGTCCACAGGGGGGCAGCTCCTATAATTCACCCCTCCACTTT

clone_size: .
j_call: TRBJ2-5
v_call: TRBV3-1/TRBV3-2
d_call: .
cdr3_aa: CASSQDRGETQYF
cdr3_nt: TGTGCCAGCAGCCAAGACAGGGGAGAGACCCAGTACTTC

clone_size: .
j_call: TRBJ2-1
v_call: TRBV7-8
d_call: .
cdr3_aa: CASSLASYPRGKQFF
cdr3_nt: TGTGCCAGCAGCTTAGCCAGTTACCCGAGAGGGAAGCAGTTCTTC

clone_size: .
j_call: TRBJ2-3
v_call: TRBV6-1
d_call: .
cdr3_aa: CASSEWGQADTQYF
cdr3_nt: TGTGCCAGCAGTGAATGGGGGCAGGCAGATACGCAGTATTTT

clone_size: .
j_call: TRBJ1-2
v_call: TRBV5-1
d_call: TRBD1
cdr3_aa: CASSVTGTAHGYTF
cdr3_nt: TGCGCCAGCAGCGTAACCGGGACAGCCCACGGCTACACCTTC

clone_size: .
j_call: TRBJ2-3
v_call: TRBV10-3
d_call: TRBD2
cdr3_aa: CAIMASGAPDTQYF
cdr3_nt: TGTGCCATCATGGCTAGCGGGGCCCCAGATACGCAGTATTTT

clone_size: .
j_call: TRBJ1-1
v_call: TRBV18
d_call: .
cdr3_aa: CASSPTGTEAFF
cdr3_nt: TGTGCCAGCTCACCAACAGGGACTGAAGCTTTCTTT

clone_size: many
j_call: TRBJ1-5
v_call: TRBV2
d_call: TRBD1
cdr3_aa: CASSETYRGDQPQHF
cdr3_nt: TGTGCCAGCAGTGAAACGTACAGGGGTGATCAGCCCCAGCATTTT

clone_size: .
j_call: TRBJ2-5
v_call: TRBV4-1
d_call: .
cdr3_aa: CASSQVDSQETQYF
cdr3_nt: TGCGCCAGCAGCCAAGTTGACAGCCAAGAGACCCAGTACTTC

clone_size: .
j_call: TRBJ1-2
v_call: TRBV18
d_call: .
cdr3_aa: CASSPTGREGYTF
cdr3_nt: TGTGCCAGCTCCCCAACTGGCAGGGAAGGCTACACCTTC

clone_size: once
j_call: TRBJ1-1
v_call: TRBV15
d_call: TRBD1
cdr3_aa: CATSPRQGAETEAFF
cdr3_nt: TGTGCCACCAGCCCCAGACAGGGGGCTGAAACTGAAGCTTTCTTT

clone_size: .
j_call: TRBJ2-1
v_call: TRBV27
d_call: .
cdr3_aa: CASSPYGAGKGNEQFF
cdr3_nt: TGTGCCAGCAGTCCCTATGGGGCGGGGAAGGGTAATGAGCAGTTCTTC

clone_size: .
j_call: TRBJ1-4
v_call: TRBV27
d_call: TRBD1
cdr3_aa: CASSLGQGAEKLFF
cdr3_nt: TGTGCCAGCAGTTTAGGACAGGGGGCCGAAAAACTGTTTTTT

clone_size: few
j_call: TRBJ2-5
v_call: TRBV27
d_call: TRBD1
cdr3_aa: CASRSRQGGETQYF
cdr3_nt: TGTGCCAGCAGGTCCAGACAGGGTGGGGAGACCCAGTACTTC

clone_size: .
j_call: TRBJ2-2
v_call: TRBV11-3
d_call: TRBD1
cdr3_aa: CASSSGQGGSGELFF
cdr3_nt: TGTGCCAGCAGCTCCGGACAGGGGGGGTCCGGGGAGCTGTTTTTT

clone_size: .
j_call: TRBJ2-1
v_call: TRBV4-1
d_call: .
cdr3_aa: CASSQVATVTYNEQFF
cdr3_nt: TGCGCCAGCAGCCAAGTAGCTACCGTAACCTACAATGAGCAGTTCTTC

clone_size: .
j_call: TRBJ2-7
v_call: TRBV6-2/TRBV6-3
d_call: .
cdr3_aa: CASSGALYEQYF
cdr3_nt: TGTGCCAGCAGTGGGGCCCTCTACGAGCAGTACTTC

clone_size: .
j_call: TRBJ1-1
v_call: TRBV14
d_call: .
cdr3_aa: CASMGAAEAFF
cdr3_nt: TGTGCCAGCATGGGGGCCGCTGAAGCTTTCTTT

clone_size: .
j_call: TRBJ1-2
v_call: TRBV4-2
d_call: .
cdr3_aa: CASSQEQGRNGYTF
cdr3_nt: TGTGCCAGCAGCCAAGAACAGGGTCGGAATGGCTACACCTTC

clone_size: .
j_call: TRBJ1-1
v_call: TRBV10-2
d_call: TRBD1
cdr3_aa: CASSDPGTGNTEAFF
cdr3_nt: TGCGCCAGCAGTGATCCCGGGACAGGGAACACTGAAGCTTTCTTT

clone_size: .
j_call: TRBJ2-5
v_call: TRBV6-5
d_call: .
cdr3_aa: CASSYIAGQETQYF
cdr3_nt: TGTGCCAGCAGTTACATCGCCGGCCAAGAGACCCAGTACTTC

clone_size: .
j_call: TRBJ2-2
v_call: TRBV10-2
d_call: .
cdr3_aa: CASSESSPSGTGELFF
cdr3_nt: TGCGCCAGCAGTGAGTCGAGTCCCTCGGGCACCGGGGAGCTGTTTTTT

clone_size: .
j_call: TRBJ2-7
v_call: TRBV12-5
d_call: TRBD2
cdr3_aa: CASGVGLVDEQYF
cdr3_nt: TGTGCTAGTGGTGTCGGACTAGTAGACGAGCAGTACTTC

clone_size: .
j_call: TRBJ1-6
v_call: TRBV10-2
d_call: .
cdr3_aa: CASTKDSRSSTYLNNSPLHF
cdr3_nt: TGCGCCAGCACGAAGGACAGCCGATCCTCCACGTACCTTAATAATTCACCCCTCCACTTT

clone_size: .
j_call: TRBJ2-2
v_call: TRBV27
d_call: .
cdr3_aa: CASSSTGHPNTGELFF
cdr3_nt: TGTGCCAGCAGTTCCACCGGACACCCCAACACCGGGGAGCTGTTTTTT

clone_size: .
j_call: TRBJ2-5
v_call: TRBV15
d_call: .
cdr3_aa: CATSRDAGEETQYF
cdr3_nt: TGTGCCACCAGCAGAGATGCAGGGGAAGAGACCCAGTACTTC

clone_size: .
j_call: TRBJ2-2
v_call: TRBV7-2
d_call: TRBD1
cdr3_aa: CASSLATGASTGELFF
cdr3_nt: TGTGCCAGCAGCTTAGCCACAGGGGCCAGCACCGGGGAGCTGTTTTTT

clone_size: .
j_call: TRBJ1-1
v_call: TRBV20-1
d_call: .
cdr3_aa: CSASSGHQAFF
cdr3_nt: TGCAGTGCTAGTTCGGGACACCAAGCTTTCTTT

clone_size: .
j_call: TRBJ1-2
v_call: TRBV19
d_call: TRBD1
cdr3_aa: CASSRTGAGGSGYTF
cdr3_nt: TGTGCCAGTAGTCGTACCGGGGCAGGGGGAAGCGGCTACACCTTC

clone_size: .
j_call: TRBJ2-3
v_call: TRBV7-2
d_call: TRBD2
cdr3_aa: CASSPGLAGASTDTQYF
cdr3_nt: TGTGCCAGCAGCCCAGGACTAGCGGGGGCCAGCACAGATACGCAGTATTTT

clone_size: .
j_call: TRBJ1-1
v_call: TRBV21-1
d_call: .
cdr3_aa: CASSKEFYSNTEAFF
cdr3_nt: TGTGCCAGCAGCAAAGAGTTCTACTCGAACACTGAAGCTTTCTTT

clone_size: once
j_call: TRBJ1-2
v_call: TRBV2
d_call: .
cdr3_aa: CASRMGSSGGYTF
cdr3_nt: TGTGCCAGCAGGATGGGCAGCTCGGGAGGCTACACCTTC

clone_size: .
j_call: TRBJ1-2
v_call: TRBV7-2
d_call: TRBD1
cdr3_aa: CASSQRQGNYGYTF
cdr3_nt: TGTGCCAGCAGCCAGCGACAGGGGAACTATGGCTACACCTTC

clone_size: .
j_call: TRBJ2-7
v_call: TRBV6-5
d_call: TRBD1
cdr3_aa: CASSYGQGAGEQYF
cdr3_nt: TGTGCCAGCAGTTACGGACAGGGGGCGGGAGAGCAGTACTTC

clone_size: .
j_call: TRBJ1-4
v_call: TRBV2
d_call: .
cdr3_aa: CASSEAPGRANEKLFF
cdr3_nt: TGTGCCAGCAGTGAAGCCCCAGGGAGGGCTAATGAAAAACTGTTTTTT

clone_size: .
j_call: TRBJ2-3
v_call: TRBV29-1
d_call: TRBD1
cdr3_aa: CSVDRDRVGIASTDTQYF
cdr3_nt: TGCAGCGTTGATCGGGACAGGGTAGGAATAGCTAGCACAGATACGCAGTATTTT

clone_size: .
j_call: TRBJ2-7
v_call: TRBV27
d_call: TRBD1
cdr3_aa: CASSITGVSYEQYF
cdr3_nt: TGTGCCAGCAGTATAACAGGGGTGTCATACGAGCAGTACTTC

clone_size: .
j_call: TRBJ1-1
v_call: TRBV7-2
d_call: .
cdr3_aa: CASSLAGAEMNTEAFF
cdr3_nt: TGTGCCAGCAGCCTAGCTGGGGCGGAAATGAACACTGAAGCTTTCTTT

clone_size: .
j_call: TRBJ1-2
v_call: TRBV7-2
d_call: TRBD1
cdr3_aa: CASSLDRGQGYTF
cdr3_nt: TGTGCCAGCAGCTTAGACAGGGGGCAAGGCTACACCTTC

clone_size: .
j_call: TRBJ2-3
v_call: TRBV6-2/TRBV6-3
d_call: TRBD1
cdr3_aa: CASTPWTGPDTQYF
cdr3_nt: TGTGCCAGCACCCCCTGGACAGGGCCAGATACGCAGTATTTT

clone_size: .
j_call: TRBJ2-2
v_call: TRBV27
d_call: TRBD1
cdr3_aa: CASSLNRGTGELFF
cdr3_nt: TGTGCCAGCAGTTTAAACAGGGGCACCGGGGAGCTGTTTTTT

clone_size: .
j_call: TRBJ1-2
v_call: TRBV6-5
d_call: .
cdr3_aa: CASSPRGVGYGYTF
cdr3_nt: TGTGCCAGCAGTCCACGGGGGGTCGGCTATGGCTACACCTTC

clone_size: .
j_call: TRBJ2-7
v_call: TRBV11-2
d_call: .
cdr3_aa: CASSLDSALSSYEQYF
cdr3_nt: TGTGCCAGCAGCTTAGATAGCGCCCTGAGCTCCTACGAGCAGTACTTC

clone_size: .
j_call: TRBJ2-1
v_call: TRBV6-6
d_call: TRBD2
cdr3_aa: CASSYSGLAGAYEQFF
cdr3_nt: TGTGCCAGCAGTTACTCGGGACTAGCGGGGGCCTATGAGCAGTTCTTC

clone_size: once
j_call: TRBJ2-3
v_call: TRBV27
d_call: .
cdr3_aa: CASSLYGISTDTQYF
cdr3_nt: TGTGCCAGCAGTTTATACGGGATAAGCACAGATACGCAGTATTTT

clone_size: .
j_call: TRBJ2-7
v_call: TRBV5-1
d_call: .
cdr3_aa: CASSIQGSEQYF
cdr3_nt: TGCGCCAGCAGCATCCAGGGGAGCGAGCAGTACTTC

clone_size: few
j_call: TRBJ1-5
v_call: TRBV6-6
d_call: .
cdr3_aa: CASSDHRANQPQHF
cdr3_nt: TGTGCCAGCAGTGACCACAGGGCTAATCAGCCCCAGCATTTT

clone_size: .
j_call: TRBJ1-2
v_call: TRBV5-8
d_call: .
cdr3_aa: CASSPGVDYGYTF
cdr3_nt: TGTGCCAGCAGCCCAGGGGTCGACTATGGCTACACCTTC

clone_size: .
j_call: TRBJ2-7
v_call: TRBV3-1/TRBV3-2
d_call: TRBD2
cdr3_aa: CASKIAGGYEQYF
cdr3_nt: TGTGCCAGCAAAATAGCGGGGGGCTACGAGCAGTACTTC

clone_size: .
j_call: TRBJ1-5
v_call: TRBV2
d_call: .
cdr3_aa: CASLGLSNQPQHF
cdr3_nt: TGTGCCAGCCTGGGCCTAAGCAATCAGCCCCAGCATTTT

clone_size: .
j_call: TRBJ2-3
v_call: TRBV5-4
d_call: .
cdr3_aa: CASSFTGSAPDTQYF
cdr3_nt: TGTGCCAGCAGCTTTACAGGGTCGGCTCCAGATACGCAGTATTTT

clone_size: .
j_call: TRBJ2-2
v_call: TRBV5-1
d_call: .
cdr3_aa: CASSFRPDNTGELFF
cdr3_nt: TGCGCCAGCAGCTTCAGGCCCGATAACACCGGGGAGCTGTTTTTT